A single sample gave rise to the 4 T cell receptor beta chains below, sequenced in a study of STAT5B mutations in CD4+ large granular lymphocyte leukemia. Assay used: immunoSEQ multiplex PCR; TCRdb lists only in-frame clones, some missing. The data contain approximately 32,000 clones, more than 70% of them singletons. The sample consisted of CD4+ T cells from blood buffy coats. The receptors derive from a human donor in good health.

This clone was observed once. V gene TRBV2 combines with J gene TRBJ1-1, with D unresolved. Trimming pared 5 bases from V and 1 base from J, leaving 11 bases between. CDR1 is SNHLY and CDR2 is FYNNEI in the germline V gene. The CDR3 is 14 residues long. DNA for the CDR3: TGTGCCAGCAGTTCGACCAGTGAGAACACTGAAGCTTTCTTT. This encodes CASSSTSENTEAFF.

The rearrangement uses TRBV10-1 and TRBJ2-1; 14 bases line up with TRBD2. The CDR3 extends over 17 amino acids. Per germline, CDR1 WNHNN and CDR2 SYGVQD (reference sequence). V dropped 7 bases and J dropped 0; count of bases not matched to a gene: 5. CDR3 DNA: TGCGCCAGCAAACCGGGACTAGCGGGGGTCTCCTACAATGAGCAGTTCTTC. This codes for CASKPGLAGVSYNEQFF.

Here the CDR3 reads CASSLAIQGYGYTF. As DNA, the CDR3 is TGTGCCAGCAGCTTAGCAATTCAGGGCTATGGCTACACCTTC. The V gene is TRBV11-2, the J gene TRBJ1-2; possible D gene TRBD1, 5 bases. The CDR3 is made up of 14 amino acids. Trimming left V 1 base short and J 4 bases short, with 10 bases between. Germline-derived CDR1 and CDR2 are SGHAT and FQNNGV. Combining the CDR3 with reference TRBV11-2 and TRBJ1-2 gives the whole variable domain EAGVAQSPRYKIIEKRQSVAFWCNPISGHATLYWYQQILGQGPKLLIQFQNNGVVDDSQLPKDRFSAERLKGVDSTLKIQPAKLEDSAVYLCASSLAIQGYGYTFGSGTRLTVV.

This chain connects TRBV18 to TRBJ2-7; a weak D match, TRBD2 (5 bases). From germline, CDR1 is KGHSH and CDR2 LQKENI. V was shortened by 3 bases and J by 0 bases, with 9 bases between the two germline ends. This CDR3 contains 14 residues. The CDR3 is CASSPQRGSYEQYF. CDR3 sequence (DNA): TGTGCCAGCTCACCGCAACGGGGCTCCTACGAGCAGTACTTC.